The entry that follows covers one T cell receptor beta chain sequence. Participants were placed into cohorts based on the clinical history they reported. The data originate from a study of blood T cell repertoires in COVID-19. Only in-frame clones appear in the TCRdb table, and some are missing; sequencing was by immunoSEQ multiplex PCR. Of around 220,000 clones in the sample, around 84% were seen once. The germline CDR1 and CDR2 sequences are MRHNA and SNTAGT. CDR3 length: 16 amino acids. V trimming: 0 bases; J trimming: 10 bases; junction bases outside the gene matches: 6. The sequenced sample consisted of PBMCs or T cells enriched from blood (not recorded which). The V and J genes are TRBV6-4 and TRBJ2-1; TRBD2 agrees at 13 bases. This clonotype was sampled from a woman aged 40 to 50 with acute COVID-19. The CDR3, as DNA: TGTGCCAGCAGTGACTCTTCACTAGCGGGAGGGGGGGAGCAGTTCTTC. It translates to CASSDSSLAGGGEQFF.